This T cell receptor (beta chain) originates from a study of identifying expanded T cells in peripheral blood. Profiled with immunoSEQ multiplex PCR; TCRdb holds only in-frame clones, not every one. The sample has approximately 90,000 clones, approximately 86% seen once. Healthy donors had no documented immune events, such as infections, while sampled. Comment on this clone: Its antigen is currently unknown.

Study-wide results and caveats: Over about two and four weeks, about 15 and 18 clones changed, versus approximately 1.2 between replicates. Two-week clone count variance significantly increased as total template count grew.

The TCR originated in a person between 18 and 75 years old in good health. Material for sequencing was blood.

CDR3 region: CASSGPGSSNQPQHF. CDR3 nucleotide sequence: TGTGCCAGCAGTGGTCCTGGCAGTAGCAATCAGCCCCAGCATTTT. The chain uses TRBV5-6 and TRBJ1-5; D is ambiguous. V was shortened by 5 bases and J by 0 bases, with 12 bases between the two germline ends. This CDR3 contains 15 residues. Germline V gene lookup returns CDR1 SGHDT and CDR2 YYEEEE. Full variable domain (missing parts from reference TRBV5-6 and TRBJ1-5): DAGVTQSPTHLIKTRGQQVTLRCSPKSGHDTVSWYQQALGQGPQFIFQYYEEEERQRGNFPDRFSGHQFPNYSSELNVNALLLGDSALYLCASSGPGSSNQPQHFGDGTRLSIL.